This TCR beta chain emerged from a study of CD8 T cells in Susac syndrome (dated by TCRdb to about 2019). General notes on the study: Repertoire sequencing was used to test whether CD8+ T cell activation and differentiation in Susac syndrome was antigen driven. CD8+ T cell repertoire clonality was compared between 12 healthy donors, some 14 Susac syndrome patients and some 15 multiple sclerosis patients.

Peripheral blood CD8+ and CD4+ T cells from healthy donors, Susac syndrome patients and multiple sclerosis patients were profiled by high-throughput TCR beta sequencing. Multiple sclerosis controls were treatment-naive patients with stable or active relapsing-remitting disease fulfilling revised McDonald criteria. Bulk CD8+ and CD4+ T cells were purified by magnetic negative isolation, while CD8+ TEMRA cells were enriched using FACS. Blood was collected in EDTA tubes and processed within 24 hours, with PBMCs isolated through density gradient centrifugation. PBMCs intended for TCR sequencing were frozen in liquid nitrogen and were later thawed in a 37 degrees C water bath. The sorted or isolated CD4+, CD8+ and CD8+ TEMRA cells reached a purity of at least 90%. Beyond this particular receptor, the publication reports: The number of individuals in the TCR sequencing and HLA analysis was acknowledged as relatively small.

The CDR3 starts with the cysteine, ends with the phenylalanine, and has 14 residues. Of the read, only the CDR3 DNA is kept; its 42 bases are in frame from base 1. CDR1 and CDR2, looked up from the germline V gene (reference sequence), are DFQATT and SNEGSKA. The V and J ends are trimmed by 4 bases and 9 bases, leaving 19 bases between them. With regard to this clonotype: What antigen it recognizes has not been identified. No base qualities exist here, and no much larger clone lies one base off it.

RNA was extracted using the RNeasy kit, and about 0.45 to 1 microgram was reverse transcribed with random hexamers. The immunoSEQ multiplex PCR assay, which covers 54 Vbeta and 13 Jbeta segments, was used to amplify TCR beta CDR3 regions. To correct PCR amplification bias, a synthetic template baseline was used for both primer optimization and computational correction. Concerning the study's data processing: Reads were annotated to V, D and J genes per IMGT and analyzed with immunoSEQ Analyzer, keeping only productive sequences. Clonality was calculated as one minus the Shannon entropy normalized by log2 of the number of productive unique sequences. For each patient and control, public and private clones were evaluated within the 100 most prevalent clones. Susac-specific clones were defined as absent from healthy and MS cohorts, around 970 published viral clones and other ImmuneACCESS disease sequences. TCRdb took the public reads, trimmed them with fastp at Q25, ran MiXCR for clone calling and kept in-frame beta chains. Every distinct CDR3 protein forms one entry, paired with its most common genes and DNA. These V and J calls derive from TCRdb rather than the authors' analysis. This sample gives just over 150,000 distinct CDR3 sequences in total; around 95% of them show up just once. 0.14% to 0.15% of the sample belongs to the ten largest clones.

The source is a human donor with multiple sclerosis. The V and J genes are TRBV20-1 and TRBJ1-5; the best D guess is TRBD1, with 6 bases matching. Sequences were obtained from CD8+ T cells from PBMCs. The CDR3 region: CSATNTDRRWPQHF. The nucleotide sequence is TGCAGTGCTACCAATACCGACAGGCGTTGGCCCCAGCATTTT.